The rows below give T cell receptor beta chains drawn from one sample of a study of control samples from healthy donors and cancer patients. Assay: immunoSEQ multiplex PCR; the TCRdb copy retains only in-frame clones and omits some. The sample lists about 110,000 clones, around 88% occurring once. Sequenced sample: blood. Receptor source: a woman in her forties or fifties in good health. Both conserved end residues are part of each CDR3. The D gene is left open where the match is weak. Clone size is shown for a subset of rows, as once, few, many or a class of expanded clone.

>TRBJ2-6|-|-|TRBV30|16
TGTGCCTGGAAGAGGGCTGCATTCTCTGGGGCCAACGTCCTGACTTTC
CAWKRAAFSGANVLTF
>TRBJ2-1|TRBD2|-|TRBV27|17
TGTGCCAGCAGTCCGGTCCAGGGACTAGCGGGAGGGGATGAGCAGTTCTTC
CASSPVQGLAGGDEQFF
>TRBJ1-5|TRBD1|few|TRBV7-6|15
TGTGCCAGCAGCGAGGGACAGGGGGCAAATCAGCCCCAGCATTTT
CASSEGQGANQPQHF
>TRBJ2-1|-|-|TRBV11-3|13
TGTGCCAGCAGCCTGGGACTTCTGAATGAGCAGTTCTTC
CASSLGLLNEQFF
>TRBJ2-5|TRBD2|-|TRBV29-1|14
TGCAGCGCCGAACGCGGGGGGTCCCAAGAGACCCAGTACTTC
CSAERGGSQETQYF
>TRBJ1-1|-|-|TRBV30|13
TGTGCCTGGAGTGTGGGGCTCCGTACTGAAGCTTTCTTT
CAWSVGLRTEAFF
>TRBJ1-1|TRBD1|once|TRBV24-1|12
TGTGCCACCAGTAACAGGGGAGACGAAGCTTTCTTT
CATSNRGDEAFF
>TRBJ2-7|TRBD2|-|TRBV7-8|17
TGTGCCAGCAGCTTACCCAAGACTAGCGGGGGGGCCCACGAGCAGTACTTC
CASSLPKTSGGAHEQYF
>TRBJ1-1|TRBD1|-|TRBV6-5|13
TGTGCCAGCAGAAGACAGGGGTTTACTGAAGCTTTCTTT
CASRRQGFTEAFF
>TRBJ2-2|-|few|TRBV27|14
TGTGCCAGCGCCATCCGGATTAACACCGGGGAGCTGTTTTTT
CASAIRINTGELFF
>TRBJ2-1|-|-|TRBV2|14
TGTGCCAGCAGTGAGGAAGGTTCCTACAATGAGCAGTTCTTC
CASSEEGSYNEQFF
>TRBJ1-2|-|-|TRBV5-1|13
TGCGCCAGCAGCTTGATTTCGGGGTACGGCTACACCTTC
CASSLISGYGYTF
>TRBJ1-3|TRBD1|-|TRBV7-3|15
TGTGCCAGCAGCTTAAGAACAGGGGATACGAACACCATATATTTT
CASSLRTGDTNTIYF
>TRBJ1-1|TRBD1|-|TRBV9|13
TGTGCCAGCAGCGTCGGCACAGGGGGTTACGCTTTCTTT
CASSVGTGGYAFF
>TRBJ1-2|TRBD1|-|TRBV7-9|15
TGTGCCAGCAGCCCGGGACAGGCTGTATCCAGCGGCTACACCTTC
CASSPGQAVSSGYTF
>TRBJ1-2|TRBD1|few|TRBV3-1/TRBV3-2|13
TGTGCCAGCAGCCACAGACAGGGGAATGGCTACACCTTC
CASSHRQGNGYTF
>TRBJ2-7|-|few|TRBV29-1|13
TGCAGCGTTGTGGGTTCCACGACCTACGAGCAGTACTTC
CSVVGSTTYEQYF
>TRBJ1-4|TRBD1|-|TRBV13|16
TGTGCCAGCAGCTCGGGAGACAGGGGGGCTAATGAAAAACTGTTTTTT
CASSSGDRGANEKLFF
>TRBJ1-5|-|-|TRBV12-3/TRBV12-4|13
TGTGCCAGCAGTCCGGGACACAATCAGCCCCAGCATTTT
CASSPGHNQPQHF
>TRBJ2-1|TRBD2|-|TRBV29-1|14
TGCAGCGTGGGACCGGGACTAGCGAGGGATGAGCAGTTCTTC
CSVGPGLARDEQFF
>TRBJ2-1|-|-|TRBV5-1|14
TGCGCCAGCAGCTCGCCGGGGGTTCACAATGAGCAGTTCTTC
CASSSPGVHNEQFF
>TRBJ1-3|TRBD1|-|TRBV30|13
TGTGCCTCCTCAGACAGGGCTGGAAACACCATATATTTT
CASSDRAGNTIYF
>TRBJ1-1|TRBD1|-|TRBV19|13
TGTGCCAGTAGCAGGGGGCCTGGGACTGAAGCTTTCTTT
CASSRGPGTEAFF
>TRBJ1-4|-|-|TRBV7-9|13
TGTGCCAGCAGCTCCCGGGCCGATGAAAAACTGTTTTTT
CASSSRADEKLFF
>TRBJ1-1|-|-|TRBV6-2/TRBV6-3|17
TGTGCCAGCAGCCATGCCCCATGGGACTCCTTGAACACTGAAGCTTTCTTT
CASSHAPWDSLNTEAFF
>TRBJ1-1|TRBD1|-|TRBV27|14
TGTGCCAGCAGTTTGTCCGGGACAGGGGGTTTTGCTTTCTTT
CASSLSGTGGFAFF
>TRBJ1-4|-|-|TRBV11-2|12
TGTGCCAGCAGCTTAGAGGGGCCAGGACTGTTTTTT
CASSLEGPGLFF
>TRBJ1-5|-|once|TRBV24-1|13
TGTGCCACCAGTGATTACGGCAATCAGCCCCAGCATTTT
CATSDYGNQPQHF
>TRBJ1-1|TRBD1|-|TRBV18|16
TGTGCCAGCTTAACCCAGGGGGGGGCGGCGGGGACTGAAGCTTTCTTT
CASLTQGGAAGTEAFF
>TRBJ2-7|-|-|TRBV24-1|15
TGTGCCACCAGTGATTTCTGGACGGAATCCTACGAGCAGTACTTC
CATSDFWTESYEQYF
>TRBJ2-5|-|-|TRBV5-1|13
TGCGCCAGCAGCTTGGGAGGGCAAGAGACCCAGTACTTC
CASSLGGQETQYF
>TRBJ1-2|-|-|TRBV21-1|14
TGTGCCAGCAGCAAAGCAGGGGCAGCGTGTGGCTACACCTTC
CASSKAGAACGYTF
>TRBJ1-5|-|-|TRBV7-8|14
TGTGCCAGCAGCTTAAGGCCACGGGGTCAGCCCCAGCATTTT
CASSLRPRGQPQHF
>TRBJ1-6|-|-|TRBV7-9|14
TGTGCCAGCAGCTTAGGGGGGGGAGGCTCACCCCTCCACTTT
CASSLGGGGSPLHF
>TRBJ1-2|TRBD1|-|TRBV5-6|16
TGTGCCAGCAGCTTGGAACTACAGGGGGCTTCCTATGGCTACACCTTC
CASSLELQGASYGYTF
>TRBJ2-3|-|-|TRBV7-6|13
TGTGCCAGCAGCTTAGCCATAGAAGATACGCAGTATTTT
CASSLAIEDTQYF
>TRBJ2-1|TRBD2|-|TRBV3-1/TRBV3-2|14
TGTGCCAGCTTGGTAGCGGGGGGGCCAGGGGAGCAGTTCTTC
CASLVAGGPGEQFF
>TRBJ1-4|-|-|TRBV7-2|16
TGTGCCAGCAGCTTAGTGGGGGCGGGGGTTAATGAAAAACTGTTTTTT
CASSLVGAGVNEKLFF
>TRBJ2-3|TRBD2|-|TRBV7-2|17
TGTGCCAGCAGCTTAAGGCTAGCGGGAGGAGGTTTCCCTACGCAGTATTTT
CASSLRLAGGGFPTQYF
>TRBJ2-7|-|-|TRBV10-1|14
TGCGCCAGCAGCGAAGGGCAGGGGGGCTACGAGCAGTACTTC
CASSEGQGGYEQYF
>TRBJ2-3|TRBD2|-|TRBV6-2/TRBV6-3|13
TGTGCCAGCAGTAGCGGGGGGGCTTTCGCGCAGTATTTT
CASSSGGAFAQYF
>TRBJ1-5|TRBD1|-|TRBV20-1|15
TGCAGTGCTAGTCGAAGGACAGGCGGTTATCAGCCCCAGCATTTT
CSASRRTGGYQPQHF
>TRBJ2-6|-|-|TRBV15|15
TGTGCCACCAGCAACCGGGGTTCTGGGGCCAACGTCCTGACTTTC
CATSNRGSGANVLTF
>TRBJ1-5|-|-|TRBV6-5|14
TGTGCCAGCAGTTATCGGGGTGGTGATCAGCCCCAGCATTTT
CASSYRGGDQPQHF
>TRBJ2-3|-|-|TRBV4-1|15
TGCGCCAGCAGCCAAGAGGCACGGGCCACAGATACGCAGTATTTT
CASSQEARATDTQYF
>TRBJ2-1|-|few|TRBV4-2|13
TGTGCCAGCAGCCGCCCTCCCATGCATGAGCAGTTCTTC
CASSRPPMHEQFF